The 20 T cell receptor beta chains in this list originate from one sample, sequenced in a study of cytomegalovirus exposure and HLA in healthy donors. Use of 60 Vbeta and 13 Jbeta primers characterized the PCR. The repertoire was sequenced with immunoSEQ multiplex PCR; TCRdb's copy has only in-frame clones and lacks some. Altogether 130,000 to 150,000 clones are present, over 60% being singletons, with the ten largest covering less than 3.5%. Sequencing was done on a sample of PBMCs. The receptor set was obtained from a man aged 40-49 years in good health and CMV-seropositive.

This clone was observed a handful of times. The chain links TRBV6-5 to TRBJ2-7; TRBD2 aligns across 7 bases. The CDR3 has 13 residues. Germline CDR1 reads MNHEY; CDR2 reads SVGAGI. V was pared by 0 bases and J by 9 bases, with 5 bases of the junction left unmatched. CDR3 in DNA: TGTGCCAGCAGTTACTCGGGGGGGTTAGTGCAGTACTTC. This encodes CASSYSGGLVQYF.

A single count supports this clone. This chain joins TRBV29-1 and TRBJ2-5; 11 positions agree with TRBD2. The CDR3 runs to 16 residues. Trimming at V came to 7 bases and at J to 3 bases, leaving 13 bases not matched to a gene. From germline, CDR1 is SQVTM and CDR2 ANQGSEA. CDR3 DNA: TGCAGCGCCCCCGAGATAGCGGGAGGGATGAAAGAGACCCAGTACTTC. The encoded protein is CSAPEIAGGMKETQYF.

In this sample, this clone turned up a few times. This chain connects TRBV28 to TRBJ1-3; the D gene is possibly TRBD1 (6 bases). The CDR3 is made up of 14 amino acids. Germline values: CDR1 MDHEN, CDR2 SYDVKM. Between the trimmed V and J ends, which lost 5 bases and 4 bases, there was a span of 12 bases. The CDR3 loop is CASSTGHIGNTIYF. CDR3 coding DNA: TGTGCCAGCAGTACGGGACATATAGGAAACACCATATATTTT.

This clone appeared a single time. The chain joins TRBV4-1 to TRBJ1-5; D is ambiguous. Trimming took 0 bases from V and 7 from J, leaving 7 bases between them. Germline assignment: CDR1 MGHRA and CDR2 YSYEKL. This CDR3 is built from 13 residues. The CDR3 nucleotides read TGCGCCAGCAGCCAAGATTCGCGGCAGCCCCAGCATTTT. Protein product: CASSQDSRQPQHF.

The CDR3 reads CASSPLALPYEQYF. For the CDR3, the DNA is TGTGCCAGCAGCCCTCTAGCGCTCCCCTACGAGCAGTACTTC. The V and J genes are TRBV6-5 and TRBJ2-7, with TRBD2 as a possible D gene (6 bases). Trimming removed 6 bases at V and 2 bases at J, with 14 bases between. Germline V gene sequence: CDR1 MNHEY, CDR2 SVGAGI. CDR3 size: 14 residues.

This clone showed up just a few times. V is TRBV4-2 and J is TRBJ2-1; 10 bases are shared with TRBD2. The ends lost 4 bases at V and 9 bases at J; junction bases unmatched: 9. The CDR3 runs 15 residues. The germline CDR1 and CDR2 sequences are LGHNA and YNFKEQ. The CDR3: CASSLGTSEPGEQFF. The CDR3 DNA is TGTGCCAGCAGCCTCGGGACTAGCGAGCCCGGTGAGCAGTTCTTC.

The chain is built from TRBV4-2 and TRBJ1-4; TRBD1 agrees at 9 bases. Trimming cost V 4 bases and J 1 base; bases outside gene matches: 4. Germline values: CDR1 LGHNA, CDR2 YNFKEQ. The CDR3 is 16 residues long. CDR3: CASSPWTGETNEKLFF. CDR3 DNA sequence: TGTGCCAGCAGCCCCTGGACAGGGGAAACTAATGAAAAACTGTTTTTT.

CDR3 bases: TGTGCCAGCTCACCACCGTGGGACAGGGACGAAAAACTGTTTTTT. Protein: CASSPPWDRDEKLFF. The chain couples TRBV18 to TRBJ1-4; 9 bases map to TRBD1. Losses at the gene ends were 0 bases for V and 8 bases for J; bases not matched to a gene: 4. The length of the CDR3 is 15 residues. From germline, CDR1 is KGHSH and CDR2 LQKENI.

This CDR3 reads CASSLRASGPYEQYF. CDR3 nucleotide sequence: TGTGCCAGCAGTTTAAGGGCTAGCGGACCCTACGAGCAGTACTTC. The chain links TRBV28 to TRBJ2-7; 7 positions match TRBD2. The CDR3 extends over 15 amino acids. Looked up from germline, CDR1 is MDHEN and CDR2 is SYDVKM. V shed 2 bases and J 2 bases; nucleotides not matched to a gene: 6.

The V call is TRBV2, the J call TRBJ2-6, with D perhaps matching TRBD1 (6 bases). The V gene's germline CDR1 is SNHLY and CDR2 FYNNEI. This CDR3 has 14 residues. CDR3: CARRGSPGANVLTF. The CDR3 coding sequence is TGTGCTAGAAGGGGGTCTCCTGGGGCCAACGTCCTGACTTTC.

The chain carries TRBV29-1 and TRBJ2-4; D is undetermined. CDR1 and CDR2 from the germline V gene are SQVTM and ANQGSEA. CDR3 length: 12 amino acids. V was trimmed by 3 bases and J by 9 bases, leaving 12 bases between them. The CDR3 sequence is CSVDGSYGIQYF. CDR3 nucleotide sequence: TGCAGCGTTGACGGTAGTTACGGCATTCAGTACTTC.

V usage is TRBV18 and J usage is TRBJ2-4; possibly TRBD1 for D (5 bases). The CDR3 loop spans 14 amino acids. Trimming pared 0 bases from V and 6 bases from J, leaving 9 bases between. From germline, CDR1 is KGHSH and CDR2 LQKENI. The CDR3 loop reads CASSPPGVRNIQYF. The CDR3 nucleotides read TGTGCCAGCTCACCACCAGGGGTTAGAAACATTCAGTACTTC.

This chain joins TRBV5-1 and TRBJ2-1; 9 nucleotides line up with TRBD1. Germline assignment: CDR1 SGHRS and CDR2 YFSETQ. This CDR3 has 12 amino acids. Trimming cost V 4 bases and J 8 bases; bases outside gene matches: 1. The CDR3 reads CASSRDRDEQFF. The CDR3 bases are TGCGCCAGCAGCCGGGACAGGGATGAGCAGTTCTTC.

A word on this clone: An end of the junction differs from the germline gene, which may be a read error. The chain combines TRBV28 with TRBJ1-1, with D possibly being TRBD1 (5 bases). This CDR3 region has 12 residues. Germline V gene data show CDR1 as MDHEN and CDR2 as SYDVKM. Here the CDR3 reads CASSLSGRGWGF. In DNA, the CDR3 is TGTGCCAGCAGCCTCTCAGGTAGGGGATGGGGATTT.

V usage is TRBV28 and J usage is TRBJ2-7, with D possibly being TRBD2 (5 bases). CDR1 and CDR2 from the germline V gene are MDHEN and SYDVKM. V lost 5 bases and J 2 bases, leaving 16 bases between the germline ends. The CDR3 has 15 residues. For the CDR3, the DNA is TGTGCCAGCAGTGACTACGCTAGAGGAACCTACGAGCAGTACTTC. It encodes CASSDYARGTYEQYF.

The rearrangement joins TRBV7-2 to TRBJ2-7; TRBD2 matches at 13 bases. Germline CDR1 and CDR2: SGHTA and FQGNSA. The CDR3 covers 16 residues. V was pared by 0 bases and J by 4 bases, with 3 bases of the junction left unmatched. The CDR3 protein is CASSLAGLAGAYEQYF. DNA for the CDR3: TGTGCCAGCAGCTTAGCCGGACTAGCGGGAGCTTACGAGCAGTACTTC.

The V gene is TRBV10-3, the J gene TRBJ1-1; a possible D gene is TRBD1 (6 bases). The germline V and J ends were trimmed by 4 bases and 5 bases, with 11 bases remaining between them. Germline CDR1 ENHRY, CDR2 SYGVKD. The length of the CDR3 is 13 residues. The CDR3, as DNA: TGTGCCATCAGTGCAGGGGAGGGGACTGAAGCTTTCTTT. It codes for CAISAGEGTEAFF.

This clone appeared a single time. The chain couples TRBV9 to TRBJ2-1, with TRBD2 matching 15 bases. CDR1 and CDR2 (germline): SGDLS, YYNGEE. Germline trimming cut 3 bases from V and 5 bases from J; bases unmatched to any gene: 9. There are 18 residues in the CDR3. The CDR3 DNA follows: TGTGCCAGCAGCGCTGGACTAGCGGGAGGGGGCACACACAATGAGCAGTTCTTC. Translating gives CASSAGLAGGGTHNEQFF.

This clone was counted only a few times. J is TRBJ1-1 and V is TRBV6-5, with a weak D call TRBD1 (5 bases). Germline V lookup: CDR1 MNHEY, CDR2 SVGAGI. This CDR3 has 13 amino acids. V shed 6 bases and J shed 7 bases, with 15 bases lying between them. The DNA of the CDR3 is TGTGCCAGCAGCCCACAGGCCTCACTTGAAGCTTTCTTT. Residues: CASSPQASLEAFF.

This chain joins TRBV4-1 and TRBJ2-1; no clear D. V lost 0 bases and J 0 bases, leaving 12 bases between the germline ends. This CDR3 spans 17 amino acids. Germline CDR1 and CDR2: MGHRA and YSYEKL. CDR3 in DNA: TGCGCCAGCAGCCAAGATAGTAGCCGTCCCTCCTACAATGAGCAGTTCTTC. As protein: CASSQDSSRPSYNEQFF.